This T cell receptor (beta chain) was documented in a study of control samples from healthy donors and cancer patients (dated by TCRdb to the early 2020s). Libraries were made using the immunoSEQ multiplex PCR assay. Entries here come from immuneACCESS through TCRdb and include only in-frame sequences with V and J called. Some clones fail to appear in such tables; in the studies checked, an unresolved V gene covers under half of the shortfall, and the cause of the remainder is unknown. The sample table contains around 130,000 clones; only one count was recorded for nearly 90% of them. Approximately 7.5% of the sample is taken by the ten largest. Points on this clone: No cognate antigen has been identified for it. Base-call qualities are not available, and no considerably larger clone is one nucleotide away.

The germline V gene sets CDR1 to SGHRS and CDR2 to YFSETQ. Including the terminal cysteine and phenylalanine, the CDR3 comprises 11 residues. This entry keeps only the CDR3 DNA: 33 bases, framed from base 1. Between the V and J ends, shortened by 5 bases and 2 bases respectively, the junction contains 4 bases. Here the chain combines TRBV5-1 and TRBJ2-5; no D gene can be assigned with confidence. The receptor comes from a man aged 45-65 years with head and neck cancer. Material for sequencing was PBMCs. The DNA sequence reads TGCGCCAGCAGGGTTCAAGAGACCCAGTACTTC. The translation is CASRVQETQYF.